This T cell receptor (beta chain) is from a study of blood T cell repertoires in COVID-19. Across the study: Samples of COVID-19 (acute and convalescent) were obtained from the United States, Italy and Spain. In each case, the material was cDNA or gDNA derived from T cells, B-cell-depleted T cells, or PBMCs.

Per the study methods: For nucleated cells, counts were estimated from reference gene primer amplification. Repertoires were generated with immunoSEQ multiplex PCR, while TCRdb's copy carries only in-frame clones and drops some. The V and J calls and clone size are taken from that table; D and trimming were inferred from the DNA. This sample has about 300,000 clones; approximately 84% occur once, and the top ten carry roughly 1.5%. The Seattle patients, enrolled during active infection, were followed longitudinally. Trimming cost V 5 bases and J 5 bases; bases outside gene matches: 3. The V gene's germline CDR1 is SGHNT and CDR2 YENEEA. The CDR3 runs to 14 residues.

Sequencing used peripheral blood. The TCR was taken from a human donor with COVID-19, enrolled during active disease. The donor label of this sample is uncertain. J is TRBJ2-2 and V is TRBV11-3; 9 nucleotides line up with TRBD1. The CDR3 region is CASSRTGVTGELFF. The CDR3 nucleotides read TGTGCCAGCAGCCGGACAGGGGTGACCGGGGAGCTGTTTTTT.